This T cell receptor beta chain was identified in a study of glioma-infiltrating T cells (dated by TCRdb to about 2016). Describing the broader study: Sequencing of TCR alpha- and beta-chain repertoires was performed on glioma tissue, on non-neoplastic brain tissue, and on matched peripheral blood mononuclear cells. To measure how far tissue and blood T-cell populations diverged, each tissue-infiltrating repertoire was compared against the peripheral blood repertoire of the same patient. The paired cohort comprised three low-grade glioma patients, 7 or 8 primary glioblastoma patients and three non-glioma patients contributing non-neoplastic brain tissue.

Summary of the overall study and its limitations: The group comparisons were based on small numbers of patients: three non-neoplastic, three low-grade glioma and roughly eight glioblastoma patients. Tissue and blood shared very few CDR3 sequences, a result attributed to high CDR3 diversity and limited sampling. VJ-independent divergence between tissue and blood was below expectation in non-neoplastic patients but above expectation in all gliomas, especially low-grade gliomas.

The iRepertoire nested amplicon-rescue multiplex PCR (arm-PCR) platform was used to amplify TCR alpha and beta CDR3 regions from RNA. For one-step reverse transcription and amplification, about 100-450 ng of tissue mRNA or PBMC total RNA was used as input. After bead purification, a secondary multiplex PCR added Illumina adapters, and libraries were gel-purified between 200 and 400 bp. Libraries carried internal 6-nucleotide barcodes used for demultiplexing. Sequencing of libraries was performed on an Illumina MiSeq with 2x220 or 2x250 nucleotide paired-end reads. The paper's processing steps were these. Paired reads were merged using FLASH 1.2.11 and aligned with BWA-MEM to the GRCh37 human genome, and TRA and TRB reads were then extracted. V and J assignment used an IMGT-derived reference of cassette sequences and CDR3 motifs that included pseudogenes. Reads were translated in three frames, and productive CDR3s were defined as those with a C...FGXG motif and no stop codons. A clonotype was defined as a unique combination of a V-J cassette pair and a CDR3 amino acid sequence. Filtering of reads was based on Hamming distance, with the threshold set by the sequence error rate of each sample in mapped regions. TCRdb redid the processing of the public reads, applying fastp at Q25 and MiXCR, and retained in-frame beta chains. Each entry merges the rows of one CDR3 protein and shows their most common DNA and genes. None of the V and J calls come from the authors' own analysis; TCRdb made them. Here the sample has approximately 15,000 distinct CDR3 sequences; 58% occur a single time. The ten biggest clones cover around 39% of the sample.

A word on this clonotype: Its antigen is still unknown. Base qualities are not recorded, but no much larger clone differs from it by a single base.

The CDR3, cysteine through phenylalanine, is 14 amino acids long. The read is trimmed to its CDR3 DNA, 42 bases read in frame from base 1. The germline V gene specifies MDHEN as CDR1 and SYDVKM as CDR2. Cut back by 2 bases and 8 bases, the V and J ends lie 15 bases apart. The sequenced sample was glioma tissue, nonneoplastic brain tissue, or PBMCs (not recorded which). The receptor was isolated from a human donor with low-grade glioma or glioblastoma, undergoing nonglioma brain surgery, or in good health (not recorded which). The V gene is TRBV28 and the J gene is TRBJ1-2; TRBD1 could be the D gene, as 5 bases match. DNA sequence: TGTGCCAGCAGTTTAGACAGTGGTCGTGGGGGCTACACCTTC. Translated, this is CASSLDSGRGGYTF.